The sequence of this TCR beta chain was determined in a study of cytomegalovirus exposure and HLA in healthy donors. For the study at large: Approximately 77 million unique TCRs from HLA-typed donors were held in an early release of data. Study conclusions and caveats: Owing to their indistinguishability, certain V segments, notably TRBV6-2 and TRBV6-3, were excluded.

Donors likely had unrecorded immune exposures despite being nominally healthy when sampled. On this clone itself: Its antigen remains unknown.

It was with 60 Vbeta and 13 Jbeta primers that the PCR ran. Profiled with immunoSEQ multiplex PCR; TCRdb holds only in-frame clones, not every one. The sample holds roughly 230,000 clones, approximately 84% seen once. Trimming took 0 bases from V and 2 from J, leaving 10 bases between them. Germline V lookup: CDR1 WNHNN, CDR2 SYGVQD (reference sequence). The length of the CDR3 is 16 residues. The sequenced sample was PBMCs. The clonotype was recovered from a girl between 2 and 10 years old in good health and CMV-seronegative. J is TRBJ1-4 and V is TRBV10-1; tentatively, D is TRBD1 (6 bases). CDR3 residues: CASSESTGITNEKLFF. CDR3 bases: TGCGCCAGCAGTGAGTCTACAGGGATCACTAATGAAAAACTGTTTTTT.